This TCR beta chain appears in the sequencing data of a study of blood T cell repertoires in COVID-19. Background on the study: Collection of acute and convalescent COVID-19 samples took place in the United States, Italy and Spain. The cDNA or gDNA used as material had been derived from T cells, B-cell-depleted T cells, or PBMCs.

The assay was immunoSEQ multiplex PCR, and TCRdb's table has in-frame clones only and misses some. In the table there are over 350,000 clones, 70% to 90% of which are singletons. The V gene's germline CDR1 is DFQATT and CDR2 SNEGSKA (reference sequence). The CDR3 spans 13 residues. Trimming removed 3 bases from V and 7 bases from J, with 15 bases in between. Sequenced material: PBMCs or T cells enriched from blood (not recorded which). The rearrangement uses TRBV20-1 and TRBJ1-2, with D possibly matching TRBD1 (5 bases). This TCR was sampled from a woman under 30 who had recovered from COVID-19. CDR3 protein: CSASLAGLSGYTF. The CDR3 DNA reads TGCAGTGCTAGTCTCGCAGGGTTGTCTGGCTACACCTTC.